One T cell receptor (beta chain) is described in this entry. The antigen is undetermined. The data originate from a study of shared clonotypes between healthy human individuals. Study-level results: Compared with clonotypes that all four donors shared, non-shared clonotypes had lower generation probabilities.

Germline lookup yields CDR1 MNHEY and CDR2 SVGAGI. Trimming removed 8 bases from V and 0 bases from J, with 10 bases in between. The CDR3 has 13 amino acids. Each replicate PCR on the sorted subsets used 150 to 200 ng DNA (roughly 30,000 T cell genomes). Some clones are missing from TCRdb's copy, which holds only in-frame ones; the method was immunoSEQ multiplex PCR. This table holds 950,000 to 1,100,000 clones, around 74% found once. The sequence was obtained from a man younger than 35 in good health. Source material: memory CD4+ T cells sorted from blood. The sample's subset: CD45RA-negative fraction. The rearrangement joins TRBV6-5 to TRBJ1-1; tentative D call: TRBD1 (6 bases). In DNA, the CDR3 is TGTGCCAGCGGCAGGGGTATGAACACTGAAGCTTTCTTT. It specifies CASGRGMNTEAFF.